This T cell receptor (beta chain) was sequenced during a study of blood T cell repertoires in COVID-19. The protocol was immunoSEQ multiplex PCR, while the TCRdb copy is restricted to in-frame clones and leaves out a portion. This sample has a few hundred thousand clones, with roughly 77% found just once. CDR1 and CDR2 (germline): MNHEY, SVGEGT. The CDR3 has 12 amino acids. The trim removed 5 bases at V and 11 bases at J, leaving 7 bases unmatched. Sequencing used peripheral blood. The chain links TRBV6-2 or TRBV6-3 to TRBJ1-1; 8 bases map to TRBD1. This clonotype was obtained from a human donor with acute or convalescent COVID-19. The donor label of this sample is uncertain. CDR3 amino acids: CASSNWDRSAFF. CDR3 bases: TGTGCCAGCAGTAACTGGGACAGGTCGGCTTTCTTT.